At least ten counts were recorded for the clone carrying this T cell receptor (beta chain). Its antigen remains unknown. These data are taken from a study of Graves' ophthalmopathy and Graves' hyperthyroidism. Broader study findings: For separating ophthalmopathy from stable hyperthyroidism, a 13-signature model gave less than 90% sensitivity and roughly 79% specificity. In blood appeared most of the expanded thyroid clonotypes whose frequency exceeded 0.001. In predicting ophthalmopathy progression, the model reached 70.59% sensitivity and 72% to 80% specificity.

Out of around 9.7 ml of fresh peripheral blood, PBMCs were obtained. J was trimmed by 2 bases and V by 5 bases; bases with no gene match: 4. Looked up from germline, CDR1 is MGHRA and CDR2 is YSYEKL. The CDR3 runs 14 residues. Beta-chain TCR CDR3 regions were amplified from RNA transcripts. The authors performed first-round RT-PCR with HTBI primers and then a second-round multiplex PCR. One entry per CDR3 protein results from TCRdb running MiXCR on the multiplex PCR reads. Among 500,000 to 800,000 distinct CDR3 sequences listed, over 40% were seen once. V and J are TRBV4-1 and TRBJ2-7; 9 positions agree with TRBD2. This clonotype was obtained from an adult man with Graves' ophthalmopathy. The sequenced material came from peripheral blood. The CDR3 loop is CASSEREATYEQYF. In nucleotides, the CDR3 is TGCGCCAGCAGCGAGCGGGAGGCAACCTACGAGCAGTACTTC.